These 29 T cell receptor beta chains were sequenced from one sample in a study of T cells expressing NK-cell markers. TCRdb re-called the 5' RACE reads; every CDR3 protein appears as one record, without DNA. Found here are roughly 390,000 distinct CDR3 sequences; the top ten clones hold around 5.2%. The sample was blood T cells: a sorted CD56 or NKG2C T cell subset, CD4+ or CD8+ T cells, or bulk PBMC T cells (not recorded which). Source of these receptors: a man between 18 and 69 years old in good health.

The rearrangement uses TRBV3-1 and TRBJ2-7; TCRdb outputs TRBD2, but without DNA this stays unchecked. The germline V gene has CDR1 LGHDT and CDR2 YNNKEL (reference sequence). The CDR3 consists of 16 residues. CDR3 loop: CASSQVGQGRPYEQYF.

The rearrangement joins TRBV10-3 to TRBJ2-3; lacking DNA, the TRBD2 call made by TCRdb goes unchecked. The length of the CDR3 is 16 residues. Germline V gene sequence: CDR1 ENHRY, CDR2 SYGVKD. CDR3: CAISNTAGKTTDTQYF.

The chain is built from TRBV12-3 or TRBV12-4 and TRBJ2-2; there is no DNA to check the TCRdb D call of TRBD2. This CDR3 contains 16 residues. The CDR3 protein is CASSAQRGGFSGELFF.

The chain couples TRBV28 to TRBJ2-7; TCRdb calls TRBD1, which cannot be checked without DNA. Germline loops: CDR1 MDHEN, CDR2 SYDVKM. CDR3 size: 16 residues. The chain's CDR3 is CASSPTVGRGGYEQYF.

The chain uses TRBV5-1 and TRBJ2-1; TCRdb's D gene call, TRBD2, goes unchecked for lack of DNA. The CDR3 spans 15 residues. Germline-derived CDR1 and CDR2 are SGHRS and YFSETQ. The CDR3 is CASSWGLGSGNEQFF.

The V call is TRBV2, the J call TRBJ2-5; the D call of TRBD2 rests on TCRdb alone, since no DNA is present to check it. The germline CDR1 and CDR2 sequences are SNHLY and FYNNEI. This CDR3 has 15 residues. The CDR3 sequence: CASRSGVGRTETQYF.

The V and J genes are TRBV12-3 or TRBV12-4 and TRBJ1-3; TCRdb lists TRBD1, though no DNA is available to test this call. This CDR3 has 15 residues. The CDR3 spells CASSFNRGSGNTIYF.

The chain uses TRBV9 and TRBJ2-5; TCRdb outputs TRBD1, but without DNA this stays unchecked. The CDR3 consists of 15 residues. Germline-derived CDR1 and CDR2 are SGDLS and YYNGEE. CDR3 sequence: CASSVVRGMWETQYF.

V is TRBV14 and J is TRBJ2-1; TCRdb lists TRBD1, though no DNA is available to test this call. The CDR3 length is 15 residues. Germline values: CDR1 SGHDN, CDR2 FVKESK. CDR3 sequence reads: CASSPIQGLYNEQFF.

CDR3: CASSLTSSGNSPLHF. The chain uses TRBV7-2 and TRBJ1-6. The CDR3 loop spans 15 amino acids. Germline CDR1 reads SGHTA; CDR2 reads FQGNSA.

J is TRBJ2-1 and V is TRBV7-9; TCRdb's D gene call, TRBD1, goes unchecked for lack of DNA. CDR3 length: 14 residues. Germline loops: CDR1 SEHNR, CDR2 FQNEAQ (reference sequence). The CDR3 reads CASTSSGGLNEQFF.

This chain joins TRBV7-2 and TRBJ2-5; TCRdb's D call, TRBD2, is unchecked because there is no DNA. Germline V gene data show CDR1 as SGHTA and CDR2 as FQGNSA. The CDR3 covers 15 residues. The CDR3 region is CASSSGGSIKETQYF.

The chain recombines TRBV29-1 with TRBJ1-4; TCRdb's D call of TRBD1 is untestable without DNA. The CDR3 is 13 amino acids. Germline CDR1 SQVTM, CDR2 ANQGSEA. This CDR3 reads CSVLWTVDEKLFF.

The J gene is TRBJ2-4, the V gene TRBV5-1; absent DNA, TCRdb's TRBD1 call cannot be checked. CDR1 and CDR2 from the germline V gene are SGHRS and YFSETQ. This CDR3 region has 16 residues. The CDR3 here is CASSSVTGGAKNIQYF.

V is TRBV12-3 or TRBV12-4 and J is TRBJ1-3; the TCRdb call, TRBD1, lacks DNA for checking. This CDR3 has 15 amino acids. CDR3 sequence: CASRTGFLSGNTIYF.

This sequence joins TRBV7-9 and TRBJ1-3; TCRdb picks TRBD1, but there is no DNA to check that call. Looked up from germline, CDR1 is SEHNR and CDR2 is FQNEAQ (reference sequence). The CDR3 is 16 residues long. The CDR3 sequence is CASSLPAGASGNTIYF.

This CDR3 is CASSEEGRNYGYTF. The chain joins TRBV6-1 to TRBJ1-2. This CDR3 spans 14 amino acids. Germline assignment: CDR1 MNHNS and CDR2 SASEGT.

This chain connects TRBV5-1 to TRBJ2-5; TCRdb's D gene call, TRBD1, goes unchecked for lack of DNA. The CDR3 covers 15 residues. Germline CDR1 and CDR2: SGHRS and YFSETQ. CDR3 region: CASSYAPRGAQTQYF.

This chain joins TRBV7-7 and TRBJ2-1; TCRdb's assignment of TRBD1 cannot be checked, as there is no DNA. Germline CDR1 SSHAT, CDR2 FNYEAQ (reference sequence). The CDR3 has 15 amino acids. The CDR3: CASSVGRGTYNEQFF.

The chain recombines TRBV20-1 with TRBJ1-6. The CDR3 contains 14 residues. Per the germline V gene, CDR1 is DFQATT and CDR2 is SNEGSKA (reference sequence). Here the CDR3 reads CSARYDMRNSPLHF.

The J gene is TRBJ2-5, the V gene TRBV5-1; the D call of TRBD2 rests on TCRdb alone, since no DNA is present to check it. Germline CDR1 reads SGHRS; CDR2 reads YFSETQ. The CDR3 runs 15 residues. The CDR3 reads CASAHGRQARETQYF.

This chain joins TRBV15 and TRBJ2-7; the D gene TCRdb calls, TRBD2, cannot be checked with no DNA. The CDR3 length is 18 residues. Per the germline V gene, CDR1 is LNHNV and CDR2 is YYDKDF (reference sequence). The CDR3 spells CATSSDFISGGDHYEQYF.

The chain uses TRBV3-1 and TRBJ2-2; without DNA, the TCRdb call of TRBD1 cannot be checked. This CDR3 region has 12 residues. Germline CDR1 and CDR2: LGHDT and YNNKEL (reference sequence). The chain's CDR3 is CASSRRGRELFF.

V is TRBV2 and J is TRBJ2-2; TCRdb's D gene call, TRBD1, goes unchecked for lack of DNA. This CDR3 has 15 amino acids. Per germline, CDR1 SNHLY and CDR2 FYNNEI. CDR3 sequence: CASRGVQGRTGELFF.

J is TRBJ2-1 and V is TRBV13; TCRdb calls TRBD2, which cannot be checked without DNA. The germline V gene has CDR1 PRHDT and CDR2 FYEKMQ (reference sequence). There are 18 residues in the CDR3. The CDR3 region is CASSQGLAPTSSYNEQFF.

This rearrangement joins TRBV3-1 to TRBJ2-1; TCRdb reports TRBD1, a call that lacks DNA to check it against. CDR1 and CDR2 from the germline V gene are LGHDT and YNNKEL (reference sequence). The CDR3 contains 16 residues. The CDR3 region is CASSPRFRYSYNEQFF.

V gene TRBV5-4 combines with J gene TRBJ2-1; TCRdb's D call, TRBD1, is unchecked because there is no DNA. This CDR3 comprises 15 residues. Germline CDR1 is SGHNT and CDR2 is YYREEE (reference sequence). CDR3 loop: CASSLSGVRGGEQFF.

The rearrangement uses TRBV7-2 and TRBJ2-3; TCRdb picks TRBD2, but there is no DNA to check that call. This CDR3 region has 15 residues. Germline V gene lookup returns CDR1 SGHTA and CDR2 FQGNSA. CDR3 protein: CASSHSTAGGHTQYF. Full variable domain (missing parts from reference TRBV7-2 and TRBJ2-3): GAGVSQSPSNKVTEKGKDVELRCDPISGHTALYWYRQSLGQGLEFLIYFQGNSAPDKSGLPSDRFSAERTGGSVSTLTIQRTQQEDSAVYLCASSHSTAGGHTQYFGPGTRLTVL.

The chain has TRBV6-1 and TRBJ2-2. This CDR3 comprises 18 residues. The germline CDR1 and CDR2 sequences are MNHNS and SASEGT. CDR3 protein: CASRKKDRNLRDTGELFF.